One sample yielded the 7 T cell receptor beta chains listed below, sequenced in a study of OX40 agonist ivuxolimab in advanced cancers. Method: immunoSEQ multiplex PCR; TCRdb's copy keeps in-frame clones and lacks some. The data contain roughly 66,000 clones, 80% to 85% of them singletons. Material: CD4+ or CD8+ T cells sorted from blood, obtained in a trial of the OX40 agonist ivuxolimab. The receptor set was obtained from an adult with an advanced solid tumor such as melanoma, head and neck, liver or kidney cancer.

The rearrangement links TRBV18 to TRBJ1-4, with D hard to call. CDR3 length equals 14 residues. CDR1 KGHSH and CDR2 LQKENI come from the germline V gene. Trimming removed 4 bases from V and 2 bases from J, with 8 bases in between. The CDR3 DNA sequence: TGTGCCAGCTCACTTAAGGGTACTAATGAAAAACTGTTTTTT. Protein: CASSLKGTNEKLFF.

J is TRBJ1-2 and V is TRBV11-3, with TRBD1 matching over 8 bases. V was clipped by 4 bases and J by 5 bases; unmatched bases: 12. Germline V gene lookup returns CDR1 SGHNT and CDR2 YENEEA. The CDR3 contains 16 residues. The CDR3: CASSSGGSGGAYGYTF. The CDR3 DNA sequence: TGTGCCAGCAGCTCGGGTGGCTCAGGGGGCGCGTATGGCTACACCTTC. Based on the CDR3 plus reference TRBV11-3 and TRBJ1-2, the full variable domain is EAGVVQSPRYKIIEKKQPVAFWCNPISGHNTLYWYLQNLGQGPELLIRYENEEAVDDSQLPKDRFSAERLKGVDSTLKIQPAELGDSAVYLCASSSGGSGGAYGYTFGSGTRLTVV.

The chain is built from TRBV11-3 and TRBJ1-1; D unresolved. Germline loops: CDR1 SGHNT, CDR2 YENEEA. Between the trimmed V and J ends, which lost 1 base and 5 bases, there was a span of 8 bases. This CDR3 spans 13 amino acids. The CDR3 spells CASSLGEGTEAFF. CDR3 DNA: TGTGCCAGCAGCTTAGGTGAGGGTACTGAAGCTTTCTTT.

J is TRBJ1-4 and V is TRBV27, with a possible D match to TRBD1 (5 bases). The CDR3 covers 13 residues. The germline V and J ends were trimmed by 4 bases and 10 bases, with 13 bases remaining between them. Germline loops: CDR1 MNHEY, CDR2 SMNVEV (reference sequence). Here the CDR3 DNA reads TGTGCCAGCAGTTCCCCCGGGGGAGCAAAACTGTTTTTT. It encodes CASSSPGGAKLFF.

J is TRBJ2-3 and V is TRBV1; TRBD2 reflects the table's D call only, with no check against the DNA. TRBV1 is a documented pseudogene. CDR3 length equals 19 residues. The CDR3 coding sequence is TGCACCAGCAGCCAAGAACCCTTGTCAGCGGGAGGATTCACAGATACGCAGTATTTT. As protein: CTSSQEPLSAGGFTDTQYF.

The chain links TRBV19 to TRBJ1-2, with D possibly TRBD1 on 5 matching bases. This CDR3 has 14 residues. V dropped 0 bases and J dropped 7 bases, with 12 bases sitting between them. Germline CDR1 and CDR2: LNHDA and SQIVND (reference sequence). In DNA form, the CDR3 reads TGTGCCAGTAGTATAGATGCGGGGACGGGTGGCTACACCTTC. This sequence encodes CASSIDAGTGGYTF. Filled out from reference TRBV19 and TRBJ1-2, the complete variable domain reads DGGITQSPKYLFRKEGQNVTLSCEQNLNHDAMYWYRQDPGQGLRLIYYSQIVNDFQKGDIAEGYSVSREKKESFPLTVTSAQKNPTAFYLCASSIDAGTGGYTFGSGTRLTVV.

This chain joins TRBV5-6 and TRBJ2-5, with D hard to call. CDR3 size: 13 residues. The germline V gene encodes CDR1 SGHDT and CDR2 YYEEEE. V shed 0 bases and J shed 3 bases, with 6 bases lying between them. This CDR3 is CASSLALEETQYF. For the CDR3, the DNA is TGTGCCAGCAGCTTGGCTTTAGAAGAGACCCAGTACTTC.